The rows below give T cell receptor beta chains drawn from one sample of a study of T cell responses to AZD1222 COVID-19 vaccine. The method was immunoSEQ multiplex PCR; TCRdb's version includes in-frame clones alone and lacks a portion of them. The sample includes under 200,000 clones, approximately 89% of them seen just once. Sequenced material: peripheral blood, taken on day 0 of AZD1222 vaccination. The receptors were sampled from an adult in good health. The CDR3 runs from the conserved cysteine through the conserved F or W. Fields, in order: clone size, V gene, J gene, D gene, CDR3 DNA, CDR3 protein. The D gene is left open where the match is weak. Clone size is given for some rows only: seen once, a few or many times, or a class if the clone is expanded.

NA	TRBV11-3	TRBJ2-1	NA	TGTGCCAGCAGACTAGGAATCAGCGGACGCTCCTACAATGAGCAGTTCTTC	CASRLGISGRSYNEQFF
NA	TRBV2	TRBJ1-5	TRBD1	TGTGCCGGGAGGGGGCCTAGCAATCAGCCCCAGCATTTT	CAGRGPSNQPQHF
NA	TRBV10-3	TRBJ2-5	NA	TGTGCCATCAGGTCGGGACGGGTGGTATACGAGACCCAGTACTTC	CAIRSGRVVYETQYF
NA	TRBV5-1	TRBJ2-1	TRBD1	TGCGCCAGCAGCCTACAGGGGAACAATGAGCAGTTCTTC	CASSLQGNNEQFF
NA	TRBV28	TRBJ1-1	NA	TGTGCCAGCAGCTTTGGCCAGGGGATGAACACTGAAGCTTTCTTT	CASSFGQGMNTEAFF
NA	TRBV7-9	TRBJ1-1	NA	TGTGCCAGCAGCTTAGAAGGGACTAACGCTTTCTTT	CASSLEGTNAFF
NA	TRBV5-1	TRBJ2-7	NA	TGCGCCAGCAGCTTGAAACAAGAGCAGTACTTC	CASSLKQEQYF
NA	TRBV11-2	TRBJ2-7	NA	TGTGCCAGCACCAGAGACATCTACTCCTACGAGCAGTACTTC	CASTRDIYSYEQYF
NA	TRBV28	TRBJ1-4	NA	TGTGCCAGCATCGGGGGGGGCGCGGGGACGGAAAAACTGTTTTTT	CASIGGGAGTEKLFF
NA	TRBV2	TRBJ2-1	NA	TGTGCCAGCAGTTCACTTACTAACTCCTACAATGAGCAGTTCTTC	CASSSLTNSYNEQFF
NA	TRBV7-8	TRBJ1-2	NA	TGTGCCAGCAGCCTAAGAGGTACATCCTATGGCTACACCTTC	CASSLRGTSYGYTF
NA	TRBV5-1	TRBJ1-5	TRBD1	TGCGCCAGCAGCGTCAACAGGGGCCAGCCCCAGCATTTT	CASSVNRGQPQHF
once	TRBV24-1	TRBJ2-7	NA	TGTGCCACCAGTGATCCCGACAGGTTCCACGAGCAGTACTTC	CATSDPDRFHEQYF
NA	TRBV5-6	TRBJ2-7	NA	TGTGCCAGCAGTTCGCCGGGTCGGTCCTACGAGCAGTACTTC	CASSSPGRSYEQYF
NA	TRBV11-2	TRBJ2-7	TRBD2	TGTGCCAGCAGTAATAGCGGGAAGGGCGAGCAGTACTTC	CASSNSGKGEQYF
NA	TRBV11-3	TRBJ2-7	NA	TGTGCCAGCAGCTTTCAGGGAATCTACGAGCAGTACTTC	CASSFQGIYEQYF
NA	TRBV28	TRBJ1-5	NA	TGTGCCAGCAGTCCTCAAGGGAGAGGACAGCCCCAGCATTTT	CASSPQGRGQPQHF
NA	TRBV27	TRBJ1-3	NA	TGTGCCAGCAGTCTTAAGGGCCCCTCTGGAAACACCATATATTTT	CASSLKGPSGNTIYF